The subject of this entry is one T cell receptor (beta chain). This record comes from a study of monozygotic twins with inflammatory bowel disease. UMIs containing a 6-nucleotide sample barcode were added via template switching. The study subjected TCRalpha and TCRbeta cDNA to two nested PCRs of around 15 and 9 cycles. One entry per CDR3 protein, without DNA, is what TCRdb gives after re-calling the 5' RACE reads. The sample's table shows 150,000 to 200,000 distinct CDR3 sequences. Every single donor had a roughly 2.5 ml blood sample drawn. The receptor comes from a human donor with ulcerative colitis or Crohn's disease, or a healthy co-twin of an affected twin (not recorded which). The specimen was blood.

CDR3 region: CASSTRDRGRETQYF. This chain connects TRBV5-1 to TRBJ2-5; TCRdb indicates TRBD1, and absent DNA this call remains unverified. There are 15 residues in the CDR3. Germline V CDR1 and CDR2: SGHRS, YFSETQ. Variable domain in full (rest from reference TRBV5-1 and TRBJ2-5): KAGVTQTPRYLIKTRGQQVTLSCSPISGHRSVSWYQQTPGQGLQFLFEYFSETQRNKGNFPGRFSGRQFSNSRSEMNVSTLELGDSALYLCASSTRDRGRETQYFGPGTRLLVL.